This T cell receptor (beta chain) was sequenced in a study of CD8 T cells in ankylosing spondylitis. Study-wide results and limits: What appeared characteristic of ankylosing spondylitis blood was a TCR beta motif of eight highly homologous variants.

Germline V lookup: CDR1 MNHEY, CDR2 SVGEGT. This CDR3 spans 13 amino acids. The ends lost 4 bases at V and 5 bases at J; junction bases unmatched: 4. TCRdb itself ran the 5' RACE reads through MiXCR, one entry per CDR3 protein. The table lists roughly 440,000 distinct CDR3 sequences, approximately 17% of them singletons, with around 0.92% in the top ten. As for this clonotype: Its target is unknown.

This rearrangement joins TRBV6-2 or TRBV6-3 to TRBJ2-7; 8 bases are a match to TRBD2. The source material was blood, either unsorted or a sorted T cell fraction (not recorded which). The receptor was isolated from a male donor with ankylosing spondylitis. The CDR3 DNA reads TGTGCCAGCAGTTCGGGGACTAGAAACGAGCAGTACTTC. As protein: CASSSGTRNEQYF.